The clone carrying this TCR beta chain was counted at least ten times. Its antigen is not known. Scientists amplified the TCR beta CDR3 regions from RNA transcripts. HTBI primers primed a first-round RT-PCR, and a second-round multiplex PCR followed. TCRdb recomputed calls from the multiplex PCR reads with MiXCR, one row per CDR3 protein. The sample comprises under 800,000 distinct CDR3 sequences, roughly 20% of which are singletons, and approximately 7.7% rests with the top ten. V was clipped by 8 bases and J by 0 bases, with 5 bases between them. The length of the CDR3 is 12 residues. Hyperthyroidism patients were newly diagnosed, ill under 2 months, and aged 18 to 65 years. The PBMCs were taken from around 10 ml of fresh peripheral blood. The sample is drawn from a study of Graves' ophthalmopathy and Graves' hyperthyroidism. Findings and caveats of the study: At approximately 70% sensitivity and 72.22% specificity, the model predicted progression of the ophthalmopathy.

The material sequenced was peripheral blood. The source is a woman aged 18-29 years with stable Graves' hyperthyroidism. Some clones in this sample may be carry-over from other donors' samples. This chain uses TRBV12-3 or TRBV12-4 with TRBJ1-3; unclear D gene. The CDR3 sequence: CASQLSGNTIYF. The CDR3 coding sequence is TGTGCCAGCCAGCTCTCTGGAAACACCATATATTTT.